The 7 T cell receptor beta chains given below trace back to one sample, sequenced in a study of regulatory T cells in long-lasting Graves disease (dated by TCRdb to 2020 to 2022). The method behind the library was multiplex PCR. Sequencing took place on an Illumina HiSeq 4000. iRepertoire HTBI primers and Arm-PCR amplification of CDR3 regions were used to construct TCR beta libraries. The raw public reads went through TCRdb reprocessing: fastp at Q25, MiXCR clone calling, in-frame beta chains kept. Every CDR3 protein is listed once, alongside the most common genes and DNA of its rows. The sample table contains 700,000 or so distinct CDR3 sequences; only one count was recorded for about 30% of them. Roughly 40% of the sample rests with the top ten. In light of the paper, this sample's time point label describes: persistent/refractory GD, antithyroid drugs over 5 years with positive TRAb. For both TCR sequencing and RNA sequencing, RNA was extracted from PBMCs using TRIzol.

The source material was peripheral blood mononuclear cells (PBMCs), sampled when the disease was refractory, from a patient treated with antithyroid drugs. Receptor source: a female donor with Graves disease.

This clonotype was detected once. This may stem from a read error, because a much larger clone lies one nucleotide away. The J gene is TRBJ2-5, the V gene TRBV2, with 7 bases lining up with TRBD1. The V gene end was trimmed by 5 bases and the J gene end by 4 bases; junction bases not matched to a gene: 10. CDR1 and CDR2 from the germline V gene are SNHLY and FYNNEI. This CDR3 has 15 residues. The CDR3 sequence: CASSWRQGHRETQYF. CDR3 bases: TGTGCCAGCAGTTGGAGACAGGGACACCGAGAGACCCAGTACTTC. The full variable domain, its missing parts supplied by reference TRBV2 and TRBJ2-5, is EPEVTQTPSHQVTQMGQEVILRCVPISNHLYFYWYRQILGQKVEFLVSFYNNEISEKSEIFDDQFSVERPDGSNFTLKIRSTKLEDSAMYFCASSWRQGHRETQYFGPGTRLLVL.

This clonotype was picked up a small number of times. The chain carries TRBV11-2 and TRBJ1-1; D not certain. The V gene lost 3 bases and the J gene lost 1 base, with 3 bases spanning the gap. The germline V gene has CDR1 SGHAT and CDR2 FQNNGV. The CDR3 consists of 12 residues. The CDR3 region is CASSFWNTEAFF. Here the CDR3 DNA reads TGTGCCAGCAGCTTCTGGAACACTGAAGCTTTCTTT. Variable domain in full (rest from reference TRBV11-2 and TRBJ1-1): EAGVAQSPRYKIIEKRQSVAFWCNPISGHATLYWYQQILGQGPKLLIQFQNNGVVDDSQLPKDRFSAERLKGVDSTLKIQPAKLEDSAVYLCASSFWNTEAFFGQGTRLTVV.

This clonotype was counted a few times. The V gene is TRBV13, the J gene TRBJ2-5; TRBD2 matches 12 bases. This CDR3 is built from 15 residues. The V segment lost 5 bases and the J segment 3 bases; nucleotides outside the gene matches: 4. Per the germline V gene, CDR1 is PRHDT and CDR2 is FYEKMQ (reference sequence). As DNA, the CDR3 is TGTGCCAGCAGCAAAACTAGCGGGAGGAAAGAGACCCAGTACTTC. It specifies CASSKTSGRKETQYF.

The genes are TRBV27 and TRBJ1-6; D call uncertain. Per the germline V gene, CDR1 is MNHEY and CDR2 is SMNVEV (reference sequence). The CDR3 runs 16 residues. The V and J ends lost 2 bases and 9 bases respectively, with 17 bases between them. CDR3 nucleotides: TGTGCCAGCAGTTTACTCCCCAGGCAGAAGGGTTCACCCCTCCACTTT. Translation gives CASSLLPRQKGSPLHF.

This clonotype has just a few counts. The V gene is TRBV19, the J gene TRBJ2-7; no reliable D call. The CDR3 extends over 13 amino acids. Germline V CDR1 and CDR2: LNHDA, SQIVND (reference sequence). With 3 bases removed from V and 2 bases from J, the gap between germline ends came to 8 bases. The CDR3 DNA sequence: TGTGCCAGTAGTATGACGAGAGCCTACGAGCAGTACTTC. Translated, it gives CASSMTRAYEQYF.

The chain is built from TRBV9 and TRBJ1-6; maybe TRBD1 (6 bases). Germline V gene sequence: CDR1 SGDLS, CDR2 YYNGEE. The CDR3 totals 16 residues. Trimming stripped 0 bases from V and 7 bases from J, with 14 bases between. The CDR3 region is CASSVDWGAGNSPLHF. The CDR3 nucleotides read TGTGCCAGCAGCGTAGATTGGGGGGCAGGGAATTCACCCCTCCACTTT.

This chain uses TRBV12-3 or TRBV12-4 with TRBJ2-7; unclear D gene. Trimming stripped 7 bases from V and 7 bases from J, with 14 bases between. This CDR3 contains 12 residues. The CDR3 region has the DNA TGTGCCAGCACCCAGACGGCAGCTGAGCAGTACTTC. Translated: CASTQTAAEQYF.